The 18 T cell receptor beta chains below come from one sample, sequenced in a study of CD8+CD57+ T cells in acquired aplastic anemia. The study profiled TCR beta VDJ and CDR3 using genomic DNA as template. In TCRdb, the reads were re-called with MiXCR into one record per CDR3 protein. This sample has 190,000 or so distinct CDR3 sequences; over 60% occur once, and the top ten carry approximately 32%. Specimen: sorted CD4+, CD8+, or CD8+CD57+ T cells (not recorded which) from PBMCs. The receptors here all came from a human donor in good health.

The chain couples TRBV12-3 or TRBV12-4 to TRBJ1-5; D is unclear. The CDR3 is 14 residues long. Deletions cut 3 bases from V and 3 bases from J, with 9 bases between. The CDR3 here is CASSFSGNNQPQHF. In DNA, the CDR3 is TGTGCCAGCAGTTTCTCGGGTAACAATCAGCCCCAGCATTTT.

The chain is built from TRBV9 and TRBJ2-3; 8 bases are shared with TRBD1. This CDR3 contains 14 residues. Trimming cost V 1 base and J 5 bases; bases outside gene matches: 3. Germline CDR1 reads SGDLS; CDR2 reads YYNGEE. The CDR3 bases are TGTGCCAGCAGCGTAACAGGGGGGAGAGATACGCAGTATTTT. Amino acids: CASSVTGGRDTQYF.

The V and J genes are TRBV7-9 and TRBJ2-7; D possibly matches TRBD1 or TRBD2 (5 bases each). This CDR3 spans 11 amino acids. Trimming pared 7 bases from V and 6 bases from J, leaving 10 bases between. CDR1 and CDR2 from the germline V gene are SEHNR and FQNEAQ (reference sequence). The CDR3 nucleotides are TGTGCCAGCACCAATGGGGGCGAGCAGTACTTC. Amino acids: CASTNGGEQYF.

Points on this clonotype: A much larger clone differs from this one at a single base, so this may be a read error. The chain has TRBV7-2 and TRBJ2-2, with TRBD2 matching 11 bases. The CDR3 runs 17 residues. Germline V CDR1 and CDR2: SGHTA, FQGNSA. CDR3 in DNA: TGTGCCAGCATCTTAATAGCGGGGGGGCCGGACACCGGGGAGCTGTTTTTT. Its protein product is CASILIAGGPDTGELFF. Full variable domain (outside the CDR3, taken from reference TRBV7-2 and TRBJ2-2): GAGVSQSPSNKVTEKGKDVELRCDPISGHTALYWYRQSLGQGLEFLIYFQGNSAPDKSGLPSDRFSAERTGGSVSTLTIQRTQQEDSAVYLCASILIAGGPDTGELFFGEGSRLTVL.

This rearrangement joins TRBV20-1 to TRBJ2-7; 9 bases align to TRBD1. The CDR3 covers 13 residues. The germline V gene encodes CDR1 DFQATT and CDR2 SNEGSKA (reference sequence). V was pared by 2 bases and J by 5 bases, with 4 bases of the junction left unmatched. CDR3 bases: TGCAGTGCTAGAAATACAGGGGGCGACGAGCAGTACTTC. This gives the protein CSARNTGGDEQYF.

The gene calls are TRBV19 and TRBJ1-5; TRBD1 is a possible D gene (6 bases). Trimming shortened V by 0 bases and J by 3 bases, and 9 bases separated the two germline ends. This CDR3 is 15 amino acids long. Germline V gene data show CDR1 as LNHDA and CDR2 as SQIVND (reference sequence). The CDR3: CASSIEGQNNQPQHF. CDR3 sequence (DNA): TGTGCCAGTAGTATAGAAGGACAGAACAATCAGCCCCAGCATTTT. The whole variable domain, filled in from reference TRBV19 and TRBJ1-5, reads DGGITQSPKYLFRKEGQNVTLSCEQNLNHDAMYWYRQDPGQGLRLIYYSQIVNDFQKGDIAEGYSVSREKKESFPLTVTSAQKNPTAFYLCASSIEGQNNQPQHFGDGTRLSIL.

The CDR3 spells CASSRTSGYLYEQYF. In DNA form, the CDR3 reads TGTGCCAGTAGTAGGACTAGCGGGTATCTCTACGAGCAGTACTTC. The V call is TRBV19, the J call TRBJ2-7; 11 nucleotides line up with TRBD2. The CDR3 length is 15 residues. CDR1 and CDR2 from the germline V gene are LNHDA and SQIVND (reference sequence). Germline trimming cut 4 bases from V and 3 bases from J; bases unmatched to any gene: 5.

This clonotype was counted ten times or more. The J gene is TRBJ1-1, the V gene TRBV9; D remains unclear. The germline CDR1 and CDR2 sequences are SGDLS and YYNGEE. V gave up 4 bases and J gave up 11 bases, with 15 bases separating them. The CDR3 covers 12 residues. The CDR3 nucleotides read TGTGCCAGCAGCTCTGCAAAACAGCCTGCTTTCTTT. It yields the protein CASSSAKQPAFF.

In this sample, this clonotype turned up many times. This sequence joins TRBV20-1 and TRBJ1-6, with TRBD1 matching 9 bases. The V segment lost 3 bases and the J segment 15 bases; nucleotides outside the gene matches: 9. The CDR3 runs 13 residues. Germline V gives CDR1 DFQATT, CDR2 SNEGSKA (reference sequence). The CDR3 sequence is CSASRTGGLGLHF. As DNA, the CDR3 is TGCAGTGCTAGTAGAACAGGGGGCTTGGGCCTCCACTTT.

V and J are TRBV20-1 and TRBJ2-5; D possibly uses TRBD1 or TRBD2 (5 bases each). The germline CDR1 and CDR2 sequences are DFQATT and SNEGSKA (reference sequence). The CDR3 length is 14 residues. CDR3 in amino acids: CSVSREGEQETQYF. CDR3 in DNA: TGCAGCGTCAGCCGGGAAGGGGAGCAAGAGACCCAGTACTTC.

This clonotype has a handful of counts. The chain employs TRBV24-1 and TRBJ2-1, with D perhaps TRBD2 (7 bases). The CDR3 is made up of 15 amino acids. CDR1 is KGHDR and CDR2 is SFDVKD in the germline V gene. V was pared by 0 bases and J by 10 bases, with 15 bases between. This chain's CDR3 is CATSDLQGGVAEQFF. DNA of the CDR3: TGTGCCACCAGTGATTTGCAAGGGGGGGTAGCGGAGCAGTTCTTC.

This clonotype was seen many times. The gene calls are TRBV5-1 and TRBJ2-1, with 7 bases that match TRBD1. In germline, CDR1 is SGHRS, CDR2 YFSETQ. V shed 4 bases, J shed 5 bases, and the junction held 3 bases outside the gene matches. CDR3 size: 13 residues. The CDR3 loop reads CASSPDRDNEQFF. As DNA, the CDR3 is TGCGCCAGCAGCCCCGACAGGGACAATGAGCAGTTCTTC.

This clonotype was found a few times. V is TRBV25-1 and J is TRBJ1-1; D ambiguous. This CDR3 is 17 amino acids long. CDR1 is MGHDK and CDR2 is SYGVNS in the germline V gene. The germline V and J ends were trimmed by 7 bases and 0 bases, with 21 bases remaining between them. The CDR3 loop reads CASKPRRSGSMNTEAFF. The CDR3 region has the DNA TGTGCCAGCAAGCCGAGACGCTCGGGGAGCATGAACACTGAAGCTTTCTTT.

The chain joins TRBV5-1 to TRBJ2-7; 8 bases line up with TRBD2. Germline CDR1 reads SGHRS; CDR2 reads YFSETQ. The CDR3 contains 13 residues. J was trimmed by 3 bases and V by 1 base; bases with no gene match: 0. The CDR3 bases are TGCGCCAGCAGCTTGCGGGAGGGCTACGAGCAGTACTTC. Amino acids: CASSLREGYEQYF.

The CDR3 sequence: CASSWGSGQLYEQYF. The CDR3 DNA is TGTGCCAGTAGTTGGGGTTCGGGACAGCTTTACGAGCAGTACTTC. This chain connects TRBV19 to TRBJ2-7, with TRBD1 matching 7 bases. This CDR3 contains 15 residues. The germline V gene encodes CDR1 LNHDA and CDR2 SQIVND (reference sequence). The V and J ends lost 5 bases and 4 bases, in that order; junction bases with no gene match: 11. The full variable domain, its missing parts supplied by reference TRBV19 and TRBJ2-7, is DGGITQSPKYLFRKEGQNVTLSCEQNLNHDAMYWYRQDPGQGLRLIYYSQIVNDFQKGDIAEGYSVSREKKESFPLTVTSAQKNPTAFYLCASSWGSGQLYEQYFGPGTRLTVT.

CDR3 protein: CSSRDGAYEQYF. The CDR3, as DNA: TGCAGCAGCCGGGACGGAGCCTACGAGCAGTACTTC. The chain is built from TRBV20-1 and TRBJ2-7, with D tentatively TRBD1 or TRBD2 (5 bases each). The germline gives CDR1 DFQATT, CDR2 SNEGSKA (reference sequence). The CDR3 runs to 12 residues.

This chain uses TRBV29-1 with TRBJ2-7, with 8 bases aligning to TRBD1. J lost 1 base, V lost 6 bases, and 5 bases had no gene match. The CDR3 sequence is 13 residues long. Germline V CDR1 and CDR2: SQVTM, ANQGSEA. The CDR3 sequence is CSVLGTGSYEQYF. As DNA, the CDR3 is TGCAGCGTCCTAGGGACAGGATCCTACGAGCAGTACTTC.

This clonotype was seen ten or more times. The rearrangement joins TRBV12-3 or TRBV12-4 to TRBJ2-7; D remains unclear. The CDR3 covers 11 residues. The germline V and J ends were trimmed by 0 bases and 7 bases, with 4 bases remaining between them. This CDR3 is CASSLAWEQYF. The CDR3 DNA is TGTGCCAGCAGTTTAGCCTGGGAGCAGTACTTC.